Only one count was recorded for the clone carrying this T cell receptor beta chain. The source of the sample is a study of blood T cell repertoires in COVID-19. Study-level background: Material from acute and convalescent COVID-19 was sourced from the United States, Italy and Spain.

Germline V gene data show CDR1 as SGHVS and CDR2 as FNYEAQ. The CDR3 consists of 14 residues. V lost 5 bases and J lost 4, with 13 bases in between. Per the authors' pipeline: Counts of nucleated cells, estimated from reference gene primer amplification, were obtained. Some clones are missing from TCRdb's copy, which holds only in-frame ones; the method was immunoSEQ multiplex PCR. The DNA gave D and trimming, while V, J and clone size come from that table. The table lists about 51,000 clones, 65% to 90% of them singletons. This TCR came from a man aged 60-69 years with acute or convalescent COVID-19. The chain joins TRBV7-6 to TRBJ2-3; a weak D match, TRBD1 (6 bases). Sequencing was done on a sample of peripheral blood. The CDR3, as DNA: TGTGCCAGCAGCCGATCGCAGGGGCCAGATACGCAGTATTTT. It specifies CASSRSQGPDTQYF. The full variable domain, in which reference TRBV7-6 and TRBJ2-3 provide the parts outside the CDR3, is GAGVSQSPRYKVTKRGQDVALRCDPISGHVSLYWYRQALGQGPEFLTYFNYEAQQDKSGLPNDRFSAERPEGSISTLTIQRTEQRDSAMYRCASSRSQGPDTQYFGPGTRLTVL.